This is a list of T cell receptor beta chains from one sample in a study of beta chain features in type 1 diabetes. TCRdb's table, derived via immunoSEQ multiplex PCR, lists solely in-frame clones and lacks some. Here the sample spans over 150,000 clones, 6.5% to 10% being singletons. The sample taken for sequencing was central memory CD4+ T cells from blood. The origin of the receptors is a woman aged 18-29 years with type 1 diabetes. Each CDR3 is given with its conserved first and last residue. The D gene is left open where the match is weak. Rows may omit the clone size; those that give it use once, few, many or a size class.

many | TRBJ1-2 | TRBV13 | TRBD1 | TGTGCCAGCAGCTTGGACAGGGCGTCTGGCTACACCTTC | CASSLDRASGYTF
few | TRBJ1-6 | TRBV19 | NA | TGTGCCAGTGCGTTGGAGGAGCGGTCACCCCTCCACTTT | CASALEERSPLHF
few | TRBJ2-1 | TRBV7-7 | NA | TGTGCCAGCAGAAGTTGCCGTTTAGTCCTCAATGAGCAGTTCTTC | CASRSCRLVLNEQFF
few | TRBJ1-1 | TRBV7-9 | NA | TGTGCCAGCAGCCGAAGTGGCCAAACCGGAGTTACTGAAGCTTTCTTT | CASSRSGQTGVTEAFF
NA | TRBJ2-1 | TRBV14 | TRBD2 | TGTGCCAGCAGGGGACTAGTCTACAATGAGCAGTTCTTC | CASRGLVYNEQFF
few | TRBJ2-7 | TRBV2 | NA | TGTGCCAGCAGTTATTCCTCGTACGAGCAGTACTTC | CASSYSSYEQYF
NA | TRBJ1-1 | TRBV9 | NA | TGTGCCAGCAGCGTAGACTGCCGGGGAGCTTTCTTT | CASSVDCRGAFF
NA | TRBJ2-3 | TRBV28 | NA | TGTGCCAGCAGTTTACAGGGCCCCGATACGCAGTATTTT | CASSLQGPDTQYF
few | TRBJ1-2 | TRBV5-1 | TRBD1 | TGCGCCAGCAGCTATGGGACAGATGGGCACTATGGCTACACCTTC | CASSYGTDGHYGYTF
few | TRBJ2-5 | TRBV4-2 | TRBD2 | TGTGCCAGCAGCCAAGATTTAGGACTAGGGCTGGGAGAGACCCAGTACTTC | CASSQDLGLGLGETQYF
few | TRBJ2-2 | TRBV14 | NA | TGTGCCAGCAGCCAAGCTTTTCTCACCGGGGAGCTGTTTTTT | CASSQAFLTGELFF
few | TRBJ2-2 | TRBV18 | NA | TGTGCCAGCTCACCGACAGTCACCGGGGAGCTGTTTTTT | CASSPTVTGELFF
NA | TRBJ2-1 | TRBV4-3 | NA | TGCGCCAGCAGCCAAGTAAGAGCCCTCTCCTACAATGAGCAGTTCTTC | CASSQVRALSYNEQFF
NA | TRBJ2-5 | TRBV5-1 | NA | TGCGCCAGCAGCTTGGAGAAAGGACTAGGGGGAGAGACCCAGTACTTC | CASSLEKGLGGETQYF
few | TRBJ2-3 | TRBV5-1 | NA | TGCGCCAGCAGTCCAACAGGGGGGGCCAACACAGATACGCAGTATTTT | CASSPTGGANTDTQYF
NA | TRBJ1-1 | TRBV6-5 | NA | TGTGCCAGCATCCCCTCCGAGTCGGGAGGGACTGAAGCTTTCTTT | CASIPSESGGTEAFF
NA | TRBJ2-5 | TRBV5-4 | TRBD1 | TGTGCCAGCAGCTTTAGGACAGGACAAGAGACCCAGTACTTC | CASSFRTGQETQYF
NA | TRBJ2-1 | TRBV7-2 | TRBD2 | TGTGCCAGCAGCTTAGCGGGTGGGCGGGAGTCCTACAATGAGCAGTTCTTC | CASSLAGGRESYNEQFF
NA | TRBJ1-2 | TRBV5-4 | NA | TGCGCCAGCAGCCAAGGGGTCAGTAGCGGCTACACCTTC | CASSQGVSSGYTF
NA | TRBJ2-7 | TRBV5-1 | NA | TGCGCCAGCAGCTTAAGCGTGACGGGCTCCTACGAGCAGTACTTC | CASSLSVTGSYEQYF
NA | TRBJ1-2 | TRBV7-2 | TRBD1 | TGTGCCAGCAGCCCTCAAATGACAGGGAGCTATGGCTACACCTTC | CASSPQMTGSYGYTF
NA | TRBJ2-1 | TRBV29-1 | TRBD2 | TGCAGCGTTGACTCGACTAGCGGGGGGGACAATGAGCAGTTCTTC | CSVDSTSGGDNEQFF
few | TRBJ2-3 | TRBV5-1 | TRBD1 | TGCGCCAGCAGCCCAGACAGGGGGCGAGATACGCAGTATTTT | CASSPDRGRDTQYF
few | TRBJ2-3 | TRBV29-1 | NA | TGCAGCGTTGAAGATCGCAACAGAGTGAACACAGATACGCAGTATTTT | CSVEDRNRVNTDTQYF
few | TRBJ2-3 | TRBV6-1 | NA | TGTGCCAGCAGACAGATAACAGATACGCAGTATTTT | CASRQITDTQYF
NA | TRBJ2-1 | TRBV15 | TRBD1 | TGTGCCACCAGCAGAGGAGGGACAGGGGGCCGGGAGCAGTTCTTC | CATSRGGTGGREQFF